A single sample gave rise to the 5 T cell receptor beta chains below, sequenced in a study of neurological immune-mediated disorders. A single record per CDR3 protein comes from TCRdb applying MiXCR to the 5' RACE reads. The profile shows under 80,000 distinct CDR3 sequences, under 5% of them singletons. The sample was PBMCs. The receptors were gathered from a woman aged 45 to 65 with multiple sclerosis.

This clonotype was counted at least ten times. The chain couples TRBV9 to TRBJ2-7; 13 nucleotides match TRBD2. This CDR3 spans 16 amino acids. Germline CDR1 SGDLS, CDR2 YYNGEE. Losses at the gene ends were 4 bases for V and 5 bases for J; bases not matched to a gene: 9. CDR3 DNA sequence: TGTGCCAGCAGCTCGAAGACTAGCGGGGGGCTCAACGAGCAGTACTTC. Protein product: CASSSKTSGGLNEQYF.

This clonotype was observed many times. CDR3 sequence: CASSLRTGGDGYTF. CDR3 DNA sequence: TGCGCCAGCAGCTTACGGACAGGGGGCGATGGCTACACCTTC. The chain carries TRBV5-1 and TRBJ1-2; 11 nucleotides line up with TRBD1. Per the germline V gene, CDR1 is SGHRS and CDR2 is YFSETQ. V lost 2 bases, J lost 6 bases, and 3 bases stayed unmatched. This CDR3 region has 14 residues.

Ten or more counts support this clonotype. This sequence joins TRBV24-1 and TRBJ1-4; no definite D call. The CDR3 contains 15 residues. With 3 bases removed from V and 7 bases from J, the gap between germline ends came to 14 bases. The germline V gene has CDR1 KGHDR and CDR2 SFDVKD. CDR3 in DNA: TGTGCCACCAGTGATCCCCAGCCAAGTGGTGAAAAACTGTTTTTT. Amino acid sequence: CATSDPQPSGEKLFF.

At least ten counts were recorded for this clonotype. At one boundary the junction diverges from the germline segment, which might be a read error. This rearrangement joins TRBV7-6 to TRBJ1-1; D is uncertain. Looked up from germline, CDR1 is SGHVS and CDR2 is FNYEAQ. This CDR3 region has 15 residues. CDR3 protein: CASSLEVKANAEAFF. CDR3 DNA: TGTGCCAGCAGCTTAGAGGTTAAGGCGAACGCTGAAGCTTTCTTT.

This clonotype showed up many times. The chain joins TRBV10-3 to TRBJ2-7, with D possibly matching TRBD2 (6 bases). V lost 4 bases and J lost 7, with 11 bases in between. The CDR3 extends over 12 amino acids. CDR1 is ENHRY and CDR2 is SYGVKD in the germline V gene. CDR3 in DNA: TGTGCCATCAGTGGGGGCGGGGATGAGCAGTACGTC. Translation gives CAISGGGDEQYV.